The rows below give T cell receptor beta chains drawn from one sample of a study of cytomegalovirus exposure and HLA in healthy donors. Here immunoSEQ multiplex PCR was the method, and the copy in TCRdb shows in-frame clones only, minus some. The data contain over 100,000 clones, roughly 9.1% of them singletons. The sample was PBMCs. The source of these receptors is a man in his forties or fifties in good health and CMV-seropositive. Both conserved end residues are part of each CDR3. The D gene is left open where the match is weak. Size is omitted from some rows. Given values are once, few, many or a class for expanded clones.

many	TRBJ2-7	TRBV29-1	.	TGCAGCGTTGAAGTACCCCAGACAGGTACCTACGAGCAGTACTTC	CSVEVPQTGTYEQYF
few	TRBJ2-3	TRBV20-1	.	TGCAGTGCTAGAGATAATACGCAGTATTTT	CSARDNTQYF
few	TRBJ2-1	TRBV28	TRBD2	TGTGCCAGCAGTTTATCGGGACTAGCGGGAGGGAATGAGCAGTTCTTC	CASSLSGLAGGNEQFF
.	TRBJ1-1	TRBV6-5	.	TGTGCCAGCAGTTACTTCGGGAACACTGAAGCTTTCTTT	CASSYFGNTEAFF
.	TRBJ2-7	TRBV11-3	TRBD1	TGTGCCAGCAGCTTTGCCCAGGGGACAGGGGTCGAGCAGTACTTC	CASSFAQGTGVEQYF
.	TRBJ2-7	TRBV5-1	TRBD2	TGCGCCAGCAGCCTTAGGACTAGCGGGAGTCCAAACGAGCAGTACTTC	CASSLRTSGSPNEQYF
few	TRBJ2-3	TRBV11-3	TRBD2	TGTGCCAGCAGCTTCAGCGGGAGTTTAGCAGATACGCAGTATTTT	CASSFSGSLADTQYF
few	TRBJ2-4	TRBV5-4	.	TGTGCCAGCAGCGTTCCCACCGGGGGAGCCAAAAACATTCAGTACTTC	CASSVPTGGAKNIQYF
.	TRBJ2-2	TRBV6-6	TRBD2	TGTGCCAGCAGTCCCGGCGAAGCGGGAGCCCCCGGGGAGCTGTTTTTT	CASSPGEAGAPGELFF
few	TRBJ2-7	TRBV10-3	TRBD1	TGTGCCATAAGTGAGGACAGGGTCTACGAGCAGTACTTC	CAISEDRVYEQYF
.	TRBJ2-7	TRBV19	.	TGTGCCAGTAGTATCTCGGTGTTAGCACTCTACGAGCAGTACTTC	CASSISVLALYEQYF
.	TRBJ1-3	TRBV6-1	.	TGTGCCAGCAGTGAATTCGCCATGAGCTCTGGAAACACCATATATTTT	CASSEFAMSSGNTIYF
few	TRBJ2-7	TRBV27	TRBD1	TGTGCCAGCAGGGGGGGACAGGGCAACGAGCAGTACTTC	CASRGGQGNEQYF
.	TRBJ2-1	TRBV7-6	TRBD2	TGTGCCAGCAGCTTGGGGGGAGGGCCCAATGAGCAGTTCTTC	CASSLGGGPNEQFF
.	TRBJ1-5	TRBV2	TRBD1	TGTGCCAGCAGGGAGGACAGGCATCAGCCCCAGCATTTT	CASREDRHQPQHF
.	TRBJ2-1	TRBV10-3	.	TGTGCCATCAGTGAGTCGACCCGAACAGGGTTCAATGAGCAGTTCTTC	CAISESTRTGFNEQFF
few	TRBJ2-7	TRBV5-1	.	TGCGCCAGCAGCGAACAGGGTTACGAGCAGTACTTC	CASSEQGYEQYF
.	TRBJ1-2	TRBV7-2	TRBD1	TGTGCCAGCAGCAAACAGGGGCCCGAATCGGGGGGCTACACCTTC	CASSKQGPESGGYTF
few	TRBJ2-7	TRBV5-6	TRBD1	TGTGCCAGCAGCTTGACGTTCCGGGACAGGGCTTATTACGAGCAGTACTTC	CASSLTFRDRAYYEQYF
few	TRBJ2-1	TRBV6-6	TRBD2	TGTGCCAGCAGTAGAGGGACTAGCGATTACAATGAGCAGTTCTTC	CASSRGTSDYNEQFF
few	TRBJ2-4	TRBV11-2	TRBD1	TGTGCCAGCAACTCGGGACAGGGGAACATTCAGTACTTC	CASNSGQGNIQYF
few	TRBJ2-3	TRBV7-9	TRBD1	TGTGCCAGCAGCCACGGGACAGGAAGCACAGATACGCAGTATTTT	CASSHGTGSTDTQYF
few	TRBJ1-2	TRBV10-3	.	TGTGCCATCAGTGATGTGAGGGATGGCTACACCTTC	CAISDVRDGYTF
.	TRBJ2-7	TRBV30	.	TGTGCCTGGAGCCGCTCGGGACTCAACGAGCAGTACTTC	CAWSRSGLNEQYF
.	TRBJ2-7	TRBV27	TRBD2	TGTGCCAGCAGTTCCGGGACTAGCGGGAGATTGAAGGACGAGCAGTACTTC	CASSSGTSGRLKDEQYF
few	TRBJ2-1	TRBV9	.	TGTGCCAGCAGCCCGATCCCGGGAGACTATGAGCAGTTCTTC	CASSPIPGDYEQFF
.	TRBJ1-5	TRBV2	TRBD1	TGTGCCAGAGGACAGGATAATCAGCCCCAGCATTTT	CARGQDNQPQHF
.	TRBJ1-1	TRBV7-2	TRBD1	TGTGCCAGCAGCTTTCGGTCCCAGGGGGTAGCTTTCTTT	CASSFRSQGVAFF
few	TRBJ2-1	TRBV9	.	TGTGCCAGCAGCGATGACCGGGACTCCGCAAACAATGAGCAGTTCTTC	CASSDDRDSANNEQFF
.	TRBJ2-2	TRBV5-1	TRBD1	TGCGCCAGCAGCATTGGGACAGGTTCGAACACCGGGGAGCTGTTTTTT	CASSIGTGSNTGELFF
.	TRBJ2-3	TRBV5-1	.	TGCGCCAGCAGCCCCACAGGGCGGTCAGGCACAGATACGCAGTATTTT	CASSPTGRSGTDTQYF
.	TRBJ1-1	TRBV28	TRBD1	TGTGCCAGCAGTTTAATGGACAGGGATCACACTGAAGCTTTCTTT	CASSLMDRDHTEAFF
few	TRBJ1-5	TRBV7-3	TRBD1	TGTGCCAGCAGCTTAGACAGGGGCAATCAGCCCCAGCATTTT	CASSLDRGNQPQHF
.	TRBJ2-5	TRBV7-3	.	TGTGCCAGCAGCAGAAGGGGCGAGGTTGCGGAGACCCAGTACTTC	CASSRRGEVAETQYF
few	TRBJ2-4	TRBV29-1	.	TGCAGCGTCATCTTGGCAGACTCCAAAAACATTCAGTACTTC	CSVILADSKNIQYF
few	TRBJ2-7	TRBV21-1	.	TGTGCCAGCAGCGACCCGGGACTAGCGTACTACGAGCAGTACTTC	CASSDPGLAYYEQYF
.	TRBJ1-2	TRBV6-1	TRBD1	TGTGCCAGCAGGAGGACCGGAGGGACAGGGGAAGGCTACACCTTC	CASRRTGGTGEGYTF
.	TRBJ2-3	TRBV14	TRBD2	TGTGCCAGCAGCCAAGTCCAGGCGGGAGGGCAATATTTT	CASSQVQAGGQYF
.	TRBJ2-2	TRBV30	TRBD1	TGTGCCTGGAAAGGGACAGGGTCACTGTTTTTT	CAWKGTGSLFF
.	TRBJ2-5	TRBV25-1	.	TGTGCCAGCAGGACAGAGAATGTAGAGACCCAGTACTTC	CASRTENVETQYF
few	TRBJ2-7	TRBV9	TRBD1	TGTGCCAGCAGCGTAGGACAGGGGACCTACGAGCAGTACTTC	CASSVGQGTYEQYF
.	TRBJ1-2	TRBV6-5	.	TGTGCCAGCTCCAGGGAGGTGAACTATGGCTACACCTTC	CASSREVNYGYTF
.	TRBJ2-2	TRBV28	TRBD1	TGTGCCACTACGGACAGGTTTAACGGGGAGCTGTTTTTT	CATTDRFNGELFF
.	TRBJ1-5	TRBV25-1	.	TGTGCCAGCAGTGAATGGGGAGGGAACCAGCCCCAGCATTTT	CASSEWGGNQPQHF
.	TRBJ2-1	TRBV29-1	TRBD1	TGCAGCGTGGGACAGGGAAAGGAGCAGTTCTTC	CSVGQGKEQFF
.	TRBJ2-7	TRBV7-9	TRBD1	TGTGCCAGCAGCTTAGTTGGGACAGGGGCTGTCGAGCAGTACTTC	CASSLVGTGAVEQYF
few	TRBJ1-2	TRBV28	.	TGTGCCAGCAGGACAGGATATGGCTACACCTTC	CASRTGYGYTF
.	TRBJ2-1	TRBV11-1	TRBD2	TGTGCCAGCAGACCAGGGACTAGCATAATTCAGTTCTTC	CASRPGTSIIQFF
few	TRBJ2-3	TRBV7-6	TRBD2	TGTGCCAGCAGCTTAGTGGGCGGGAGGTTGAGCACAGATACGCAGTATTTT	CASSLVGGRLSTDTQYF
few	TRBJ2-1	TRBV10-3	TRBD2	TGTGCCATCAGACAACCGGGACTAGCGGCCCAACACAATGAGCAGTTCTTC	CAIRQPGLAAQHNEQFF
.	TRBJ1-4	TRBV25-1	TRBD1	TGTGCCAGCAGTGAATCCCTCGGGACAGGGAGGGGAAAACTGTTTTTT	CASSESLGTGRGKLFF
.	TRBJ2-7	TRBV6-5	TRBD2	TGTGCCAGCAGTTTAGAGGAGCGGGGCTACGAGCAGTACTTC	CASSLEERGYEQYF
few	TRBJ2-7	TRBV7-9	TRBD2	TGTGCCAGCAGCTTACCGCTAGCGGGAGAGAGCTCCTACGAGCAGTACTTC	CASSLPLAGESSYEQYF
.	TRBJ1-4	TRBV4-1	TRBD1	TGCGCCAGCAGGCCAGCCGCGGGACAGGGAGGTGAAAAACTGTTTTTT	CASRPAAGQGGEKLFF
.	TRBJ2-7	TRBV6-1	TRBD1	TGTGCCAGCAGTTTGACAGGGGAGTACTACGAGCAGTACTTC	CASSLTGEYYEQYF
few	TRBJ1-6	TRBV30	.	TGTGCCTGGAGTGTAGGGGGACCGAACTATAATTCACCCCTCCACTTT	CAWSVGGPNYNSPLHF
few	TRBJ2-1	TRBV27	TRBD2	TGTGCCAGCGCGGAACTAGCGGGAGGGTTGGGCAATGAGCAGTTCTTC	CASAELAGGLGNEQFF